The following is a T cell receptor (beta chain) sequence with its context. V lost 4 bases and J lost 6; bases outside the gene matches: 6. The CDR3 runs to 15 residues. Germline loops: CDR1 SGHRS, CDR2 YFSETQ. This record comes from a study of blood T cell repertoires in COVID-19. Under the authors' procedure: By means of reference gene primer amplification, nucleated cell counts were estimated. TCRdb's copy holds only in-frame clones and misses some; the assay was immunoSEQ multiplex PCR. V and J calls and clone size are those listed in that table; D and trimming were worked out from the DNA. The data contain around 270,000 clones, roughly 84% of them singletons.

This chain joins TRBV5-1 and TRBJ2-3, with 12 bases that match TRBD1. The receptor's source is a woman between 40 and 50 years old who had recovered from COVID-19. The sequenced sample consisted of peripheral blood. The CDR3 loop reads CASSRGTGGSDTQYF. In DNA, the CDR3 is TGCGCCAGCAGCAGGGGGACAGGGGGCTCCGATACGCAGTATTTT.